This T cell receptor (beta chain) appears in the sequencing data of a study of identical twins. General study results and limits: An excess of low generation probability was shown by twin-shared out-of-frame alpha sequences. Sharing of beta out-of-frame sequences by twins showed a weaker excess.

This clonotype was picked up many times. Its antigen remains unknown. Template switching (which added a universal primer site) was used, and cDNA carried unique molecular identifiers. TCRdb processed the 5' RACE reads anew with MiXCR; each CDR3 protein has one entry. The sample includes 690,000 or so distinct CDR3 sequences, 6% to 6.5% of them seen just once. The length of the CDR3 is 12 residues. V gave up 4 bases and J gave up 12 bases, with 16 bases separating them. CDR1 is SQVTM and CDR2 is ANQGSEA in the germline V gene. This TCR was sampled from a man between 18 and 35 years old in good health. The chain links TRBV29-1 to TRBJ2-1; the D gene is possibly TRBD2 (5 bases). Sequenced input: naive T cells sorted from blood. The CDR3 sequence is CSVAASPAGQFF. The CDR3 DNA follows: TGCAGCGTTGCGGCCTCGCCCGCGGGGCAGTTCTTC.